The clone carrying this T cell receptor (beta chain) was seen a handful of times. Its antigen is unidentified. The V end was cut by 5 bases, the J end by 1 base, with 4 bases between. Germline V gene sequence: CDR1 LGHNA, CDR2 YSLEER. This CDR3 is 12 amino acids long. The time point was: patch test 3, about 24 weeks after DPC sensitization. Regarding treatment: therapeutic diphenylcyclopropenone sensitization with weekly scalp DPC. One entry per CDR3 protein results from TCRdb running MiXCR on the RACE reads. The table records approximately 97,000 distinct CDR3 sequences, 25% to 30% of them present only once. The data were taken from a study of human T cells and chemical hapten exposure. The study, taken as a whole, reports: It should be noted that donors had alopecia, so their immune response may differ from healthy people's. Versus controls, expanded TCRs had significantly more large CDR3 similarity clusters.

The specimen comprised whole blood, sampled in connection with sensitization to the hapten diphenylcyclopropenone (DPC). The source is a man in his forties or fifties with alopecia areata. Some clones in this sample may be carry-over from other donors' samples. This chain links TRBV4-3 with TRBJ2-3; D gene ambiguous. This CDR3 reads CASSGGTDTQYF. CDR3 coding DNA: TGCGCCAGCAGCGGAGGCACAGATACGCAGTATTTT.